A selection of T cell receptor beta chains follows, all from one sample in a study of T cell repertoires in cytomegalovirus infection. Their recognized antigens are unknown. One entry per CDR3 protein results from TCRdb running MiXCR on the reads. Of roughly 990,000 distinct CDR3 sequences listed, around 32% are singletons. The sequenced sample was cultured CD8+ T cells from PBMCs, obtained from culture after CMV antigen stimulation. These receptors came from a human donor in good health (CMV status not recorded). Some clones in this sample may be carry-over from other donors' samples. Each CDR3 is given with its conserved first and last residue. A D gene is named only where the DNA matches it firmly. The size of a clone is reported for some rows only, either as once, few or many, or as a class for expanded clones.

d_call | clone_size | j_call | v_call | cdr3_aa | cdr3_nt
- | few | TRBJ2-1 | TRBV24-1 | CATSDLQQGNEQFF | TGTGCCACCAGTGATTTGCAGCAGGGAAATGAGCAGTTCTTC
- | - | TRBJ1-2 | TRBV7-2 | CASSLVSATRHGYTF | TGTGCCAGCAGCTTAGTATCCGCCACCCGCCATGGCTACACCTTC
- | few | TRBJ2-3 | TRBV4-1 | CASSQDQSTPTTDTQYF | TGCGCCAGCAGCCAAGACCAGTCCACCCCTACGACAGATACGCAGTATTTT
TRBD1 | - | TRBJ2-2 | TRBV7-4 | CASSVIRDRGRARELFF | TGTGCCAGCAGCGTCATTCGGGACAGGGGGCGCGCACGGGAGCTGTTTTTT
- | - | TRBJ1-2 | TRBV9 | CASSNVHYGYTF | TGTGCCAGCTCCAACGTCCACTATGGCTACACCTTC
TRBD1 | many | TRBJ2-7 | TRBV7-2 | CASSLVGTGGYEQYF | TGTGCCAGCAGCTTAGTAGGGACAGGGGGCTACGAGCAGTACTTC
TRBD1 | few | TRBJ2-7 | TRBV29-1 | CSVHRTGGREQYF | TGCAGCGTTCACAGGACAGGGGGGAGAGAGCAGTACTTC
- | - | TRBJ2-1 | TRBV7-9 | CASSERTDNEQFF | TGTGCCAGCAGCGAGAGGACAGACAATGAGCAGTTCTTC
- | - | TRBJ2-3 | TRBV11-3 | CASSPRQDTGTDTQYF | TGTGCCAGCAGCCCGAGACAGGACACCGGCACAGATACGCAGTATTTT
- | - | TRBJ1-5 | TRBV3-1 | CASSPSRDQPQHF | TGTGCCAGCAGCCCAAGCAGAGATCAGCCCCAGCATTTT